The 21 T cell receptor beta chains presented below share a single source sample, sequenced in a study of regulatory T cells in long-lasting Graves disease. Time point given: newly diagnosed GD, antithyroid drugs for less than 3 months. Isolated PBMC RNA provided the starting material for the TCR library. For TCR beta, libraries came from iRepertoire HTBI primers and Arm-PCR of CDR3 regions. TCRdb reprocessed the multiplex PCR reads with MiXCR, giving one entry per CDR3 protein. The sample shows about 440,000 distinct CDR3 sequences, approximately 16% of them seen only once. These data were also reused for a study on T cells in Graves' hyperthyroidism and ophthalmopathy.

The source material was peripheral blood mononuclear cells (PBMCs), sampled at new diagnosis, from a patient treated with antithyroid drugs. The receptors shown here come from a woman between 18 and 29 years old with Graves disease.

The sample holds a few counts of this clonotype. The chain combines TRBV29-1 with TRBJ2-1; D might be TRBD2 (6 bases). CDR3 length: 14 amino acids. In germline, CDR1 is SQVTM, CDR2 ANQGSEA. Trimming left V 6 bases short and J 7 bases short, with 19 bases between. Written as DNA, the CDR3 is TGCAGCGTCGCAGACGGGGGATCGGGGAATGAGCAGTTCTTC. Protein sequence: CSVADGGSGNEQFF.

This clonotype was found many times. The chain recombines TRBV2 with TRBJ2-5, with 13 bases fitting TRBD2. CDR1 and CDR2 (germline): SNHLY, FYNNEI. The CDR3 contains 15 residues. Unmatched junction bases numbered 5, after V lost 5 bases and J lost 5 bases. This CDR3 reads CASSLTSGRSETQYF. The CDR3 coding sequence is TGTGCCAGCAGTCTGACTAGCGGGAGGAGTGAGACCCAGTACTTC. The variable domain in full, completed from reference TRBV2 and TRBJ2-5, reads EPEVTQTPSHQVTQMGQEVILRCVPISNHLYFYWYRQILGQKVEFLVSFYNNEISEKSEIFDDQFSVERPDGSNFTLKIRSTKLEDSAMYFCASSLTSGRSETQYFGPGTRLLVL.

This clonotype has ten or more counts. V is TRBV7-9 and J is TRBJ2-1, with 9 positions matching TRBD1. The germline CDR1 and CDR2 sequences are SEHNR and FQNEAQ (reference sequence). This CDR3 has 15 residues. Unmatched junction bases numbered 4, after V lost 1 base and J lost 6 bases. CDR3 residues: CASSLGDRVGNEQFF. The CDR3 coding sequence is TGTGCCAGCAGCTTAGGGGACAGGGTAGGCAATGAGCAGTTCTTC.

The rearrangement joins TRBV5-1 to TRBJ1-6; a possible D gene is TRBD1 (5 bases). Germline V gene lookup returns CDR1 SGHRS and CDR2 YFSETQ. Trimming took 4 bases from V and 4 from J, leaving 9 bases between them. CDR3 length equals 14 residues. The CDR3 DNA follows: TGCGCCAGCAGCCGGGACTGGTATAATTCACCCCTCCACTTT. Encoded protein: CASSRDWYNSPLHF.

This clonotype was detected ten times or more. The chain has TRBV2 and TRBJ2-5; 7 bases are shared with TRBD1. The germline V gene has CDR1 SNHLY and CDR2 FYNNEI. The CDR3 extends over 13 amino acids. Losses at the gene ends were 6 bases for V and 2 bases for J; bases not matched to a gene: 3. In nucleotides, the CDR3 is TGTGCCAGCAGAAGGGACAGACAAGAGACCCAGTACTTC. This encodes CASRRDRQETQYF.

This clonotype was counted ten times or more. The chain employs TRBV28 and TRBJ2-5; D may correspond to TRBD1 or TRBD2 (5 bases each). Per the germline V gene, CDR1 is MDHEN and CDR2 is SYDVKM. The CDR3 is made up of 15 amino acids. V was trimmed by 7 bases and J by 5 bases, leaving 20 bases between them. CDR3 sequence reads: CASTHLGLREETQYF. The CDR3, as DNA: TGTGCCAGCACCCACCTGGGGCTAAGGGAGGAGACCCAGTACTTC.

The chain couples TRBV19 to TRBJ2-1; 12 positions agree with TRBD2. The CDR3 has 13 amino acids. Germline CDR1 LNHDA, CDR2 SQIVND (reference sequence). The J segment lost 9 bases and the V segment lost 8 bases, leaving 5 bases of the junction unmatched. The CDR3 DNA reads TGTGCCAGTTTAGCTAGCGGGAGGGTTGAGCAGTTCTTC. This sequence encodes CASLASGRVEQFF.

The chain joins TRBV4-3 to TRBJ2-7; TRBD2 matches at 7 bases. With 0 bases clipped from V and 7 bases from J, the junction kept 12 bases outside the gene matches. There are 16 residues in the CDR3. CDR1 and CDR2 (germline): LGHNA, YSLEER. This CDR3 is CASSQEATGLPSEQYF. In DNA, the CDR3 is TGCGCCAGCAGCCAAGAGGCTACGGGACTACCTTCTGAGCAGTACTTC.

Ten or more counts support this clonotype. The rearrangement joins TRBV18 to TRBJ2-1, with D perhaps matching TRBD2 (5 bases). Germline V CDR1 and CDR2: KGHSH, LQKENI. The CDR3 extends over 13 amino acids. V was shortened by 1 base and J by 7 bases, with 8 bases between the two germline ends. As DNA, the CDR3 is TGTGCCAGCTCACCACTAGCGCCGAATGAGCAGTTCTTC. It encodes CASSPLAPNEQFF.

This clonotype was recorded a few times. Just one base apart from a much larger clone, this may be a read error. The J gene is TRBJ2-1, the V gene TRBV28, with 13 bases matching TRBD2. The CDR3 is made up of 21 amino acids. V lost 2 bases to trimming and J lost 5 bases; unmatched junction nucleotides: 18. Germline CDR1 is MDHEN and CDR2 is SYDVKM. The CDR3, as DNA: TGTGCCAGCAGTTTAGGGTTTAAGTCGATGACTAGCGGGAGGTCCCACAATGAGCAGTTCTTC. Amino acid sequence: CASSLGFKSMTSGRSHNEQFF. Full variable domain (rest looked up from reference TRBV28 and TRBJ2-1): DVKVTQSSRYLVKRTGEKVFLECVQDMDHENMFWYRQDPGLGLRLIYFSYDVKMKEKGDIPEGYSVSREKKERFSLILESASTNQTSMYLCASSLGFKSMTSGRSHNEQFFGPGTRLTVL.

Only a few counts were recorded for this clonotype. The chain has TRBV11-2 and TRBJ2-7, with TRBD1 matching 7 bases. CDR3 length: 14 amino acids. From germline, CDR1 is SGHAT and CDR2 FQNNGV. The V segment lost 5 bases and the J segment 5 bases; nucleotides outside the gene matches: 9. In DNA, the CDR3 is TGTGCCAGCAGCCCCCGGACAGGTCTTGACGAGCAGTACTTC. As protein: CASSPRTGLDEQYF.

Many counts were recorded for this clonotype. The rearrangement uses TRBV6-4 and TRBJ2-1; D remains ambiguous. The CDR3 runs 13 residues. Between the trimmed V and J ends, which lost 6 bases and 5 bases, there was a span of 11 bases. CDR1 and CDR2 from the germline V gene are MRHNA and SNTAGT. CDR3 sequence (DNA): TGTGCCAGCAGCTTGACGGCTAACAATGAGCAGTTCTTC. Its translation is CASSLTANNEQFF.

This clonotype was recorded only once. The chain employs TRBV29-1 and TRBJ2-1; 8 bases match TRBD1. Germline CDR1 SQVTM, CDR2 ANQGSEA. The CDR3 is 12 residues long. The V and J ends lost 7 bases and 4 bases, in that order; junction bases with no gene match: 3. The DNA for the CDR3 is TGCAGCGCGGGACAGGTTTACAATGAGCAGTTCTTC. This encodes CSAGQVYNEQFF.

This clonotype was recorded a few times. CDR3 nucleotide sequence: TGTGCCAGCAGTCGACACCCCCGCGCGAACACCGGGGAGCTGTTTTTT. It yields the protein CASSRHPRANTGELFF. The rearrangement links TRBV6-1 to TRBJ2-2; no firm D call. CDR1 is MNHNS, CDR2 SASEGT, per germline. Trimming stripped 5 bases from V and 0 bases from J, with 13 bases between. The CDR3 sequence is 16 residues long.

This clonotype was seen many times. The V and J genes are TRBV10-1 and TRBJ2-5, with 9 bases identical to TRBD1. Trimming at V came to 4 bases and at J to 5 bases, leaving 2 bases not matched to a gene. In germline, CDR1 is WNHNN, CDR2 SYGVQD (reference sequence). The CDR3 totals 13 residues. This CDR3 reads CASSVDRGETQYF. The CDR3 nucleotides read TGCGCCAGCAGTGTCGACAGGGGGGAGACCCAGTACTTC.

This clonotype occurred a few times. The chain uses TRBV6-5 and TRBJ1-4; D remains unclear. V was cut by 2 bases and J by 5 bases, with 3 bases left in between. CDR1 and CDR2 (germline): MNHEY, SVGAGI. This CDR3 comprises 12 residues. CDR3 amino acids: CASSYTNEKLFF. DNA of the CDR3: TGTGCCAGCAGTTACACAAATGAAAAACTGTTTTTT.

This sequence joins TRBV5-1 and TRBJ2-3, with TRBD2 identical over 13 bases. Germline V gene data show CDR1 as SGHRS and CDR2 as YFSETQ. This CDR3 contains 18 residues. Germline trimming cut 4 bases from V and 1 base from J; bases unmatched to any gene: 9. The CDR3 reads CASSRGLAGERGTDTQYF. In DNA, the CDR3 is TGCGCCAGCAGCAGAGGACTAGCGGGAGAAAGGGGCACAGATACGCAGTATTTT.

This clonotype was found a few times. A much larger clonotype is one base distant, so this may be a read error. The rearrangement joins TRBV3-1 to TRBJ1-5; no reliable D call. The CDR3 spans 15 residues. Germline-derived CDR1 and CDR2 are LGHDT and YNNKEL (reference sequence). DNA of the CDR3: TGTGCCAGCAACCAAGTTCCCGGGGATACTCAGCCCCAGCATTTT. Translated: CASNQVPGDTQPQHF.

This clonotype came up many times. The chain uses TRBV20-1 and TRBJ2-5; D not certain. Per germline, CDR1 DFQATT and CDR2 SNEGSKA (reference sequence). CDR3 size: 13 residues. Trimming left V 3 bases short and J 0 bases short, with 8 bases between. The CDR3 region is CSARDVDQETQYF. The DNA for the CDR3 is TGCAGTGCTAGGGATGTAGACCAAGAGACCCAGTACTTC.

This chain connects TRBV5-1 to TRBJ2-7; 12 bases agree with TRBD2. Germline CDR1 reads SGHRS; CDR2 reads YFSETQ. The CDR3 sequence is 16 residues long. Trimming removed 1 base from V and 2 bases from J; junction bases left unmatched: 4. In nucleotides, the CDR3 is TGCGCCAGCAGCTTGTCGCTAGCGGGAGGGCCCTACGAGCAGTACTTC. This codes for CASSLSLAGGPYEQYF.

The CDR3 sequence: CASSRLGTSDNTDTQYF. The CDR3 nucleotides are TGTGCCAGCTCACGACTTGGGACTAGCGATAACACAGATACGCAGTATTTT. The chain recombines TRBV18 with TRBJ2-3; 10 bases agree with TRBD2. With 4 bases clipped from V and 2 bases from J, the junction kept 9 bases outside the gene matches. From germline, CDR1 is KGHSH and CDR2 LQKENI. The CDR3 has 17 amino acids.